The 27 T cell receptor beta chains in this list originate from one sample, sequenced in a study of T cell changes during pregnancy in multiple sclerosis. Sequenced by immunoSEQ multiplex PCR; TCRdb stores in-frame clones only, minus some. In the table there are about 39,000 clones, around 92% of which are singletons. The sequencing here drew on CD4+ T cells from peripheral blood mononuclear cells, taken after pregnancy. These receptor sequences come from a female donor in good health, enrolled as a control in a pregnancy study.

The chain recombines TRBV2 with TRBJ2-4; tentatively, D is TRBD1 (7 bases). Looked up from germline, CDR1 is SNHLY and CDR2 is FYNNEI. The CDR3 runs to 12 residues. V gave up 7 bases and J gave up 5 bases, with 9 bases separating them. CDR3: CASTRGENIQYF. CDR3 nucleotides: TGTGCCAGCACCAGGGGGGAAAACATTCAGTACTTC.

The genes are TRBV4-3 and TRBJ2-1, with 10 bases lining up with TRBD2. This CDR3 is 16 amino acids long. Germline V gives CDR1 LGHNA, CDR2 YSLEER. Germline trimming cut 0 bases from V and 4 bases from J; bases unmatched to any gene: 3. The CDR3 sequence: CASSQEQGLAYNEQFF. The CDR3 nucleotides are TGCGCCAGCAGCCAAGAACAGGGACTAGCGTACAATGAGCAGTTCTTC.

This sequence joins TRBV9 and TRBJ2-5; D is undetermined. The V end lost 0 bases, the J end lost 1 base, and 10 bases lay between the germline ends. This CDR3 contains 15 residues. Germline V CDR1 and CDR2: SGDLS, YYNGEE. CDR3 nucleotides: TGTGCCAGCAGCGTAGGGTCGGGTTCCCAAGAGACCCAGTACTTC. Protein: CASSVGSGSQETQYF.

Note on this clone: Other DNA sequences within the sample encode an identical CDR3. The V and J genes are TRBV11-3 and TRBJ2-7, with TRBD2 matching 13 bases. Trimming cost V 5 bases and J 6 bases; bases outside gene matches: 7. Germline V lookup: CDR1 SGHNT, CDR2 YENEEA. The CDR3 loop spans 15 amino acids. The CDR3 region is CASSTGLAGSGEQYF. As DNA, the CDR3 is TGTGCCAGCAGCACGGGACTAGCGGGATCAGGCGAGCAGTACTTC.

The chain is built from TRBV29-1 and TRBJ2-5, with 7 bases fitting TRBD1. With V trimmed by 7 bases and J by 2 bases, 4 bases remained unmatched. Germline V gene sequence: CDR1 SQVTM, CDR2 ANQGSEA. The CDR3 sequence is 12 residues long. Here the CDR3 reads CSGIRGQETQYF. The DNA of the CDR3 is TGCAGCGGTATCAGGGGGCAAGAGACCCAGTACTTC.

This clone was recorded once. This sequence joins TRBV5-4 and TRBJ1-5; D not resolved. The CDR3 runs to 14 residues. Germline CDR1 and CDR2: SGHNT and YYREEE (reference sequence). V shed 0 bases and J shed 1 base, with 5 bases lying between them. The CDR3 bases are TGTGCCAGCAGCTTGGGCGGCAGCAATCAGCCCCAGCATTTT. Protein: CASSLGGSNQPQHF.

This clone was counted once. This rearrangement joins TRBV5-4 to TRBJ2-5; TRBD2 aligns across 12 bases. The CDR3 totals 16 residues. Germline lookup yields CDR1 SGHNT and CDR2 YYREEE (reference sequence). J lost 4 bases, V lost 4 bases, and 8 bases had no gene match. CDR3 bases: TGTGCCAGCAGCCATAAGACTAGCGGGAGTCGAGAGACCCAGTACTTC. This translates into CASSHKTSGSRETQYF.

The chain carries TRBV6-5 and TRBJ2-7, with a tentative D call TRBD2 (6 bases). The germline V gene encodes CDR1 MNHEY and CDR2 SVGAGI. V was shortened by 2 bases and J by 6 bases, with 11 bases between the two germline ends. There are 13 residues in the CDR3. In DNA, the CDR3 is TGTGCCAGCAGTTACGCGGGACCGGGCGAGCAGTACTTC. Protein: CASSYAGPGEQYF.

This chain uses TRBV19 with TRBJ2-3, with TRBD2 matching 9 bases. The germline CDR1 and CDR2 sequences are LNHDA and SQIVND (reference sequence). With 5 bases clipped from V and 6 bases from J, the junction kept 6 bases outside the gene matches. This CDR3 is 14 amino acids long. CDR3 nucleotide sequence: TGTGCCAGTAGTTCCCCTAGCGGGGCCGATACGCAGTATTTT. This translates into CASSSPSGADTQYF.

This clone was seen more than once but under ten times. The V call is TRBV11-2, the J call TRBJ2-1, with 10 positions matching TRBD2. The germline CDR1 and CDR2 sequences are SGHAT and FQNNGV. The V and J ends lost 5 bases and 8 bases, in that order; junction bases with no gene match: 9. The CDR3 is 15 residues long. The CDR3 protein is CASSHPSGSGDEQFF. The CDR3, as DNA: TGTGCCAGCAGCCACCCTAGCGGGAGTGGTGATGAGCAGTTCTTC. The full variable domain, its missing parts supplied by reference TRBV11-2 and TRBJ2-1, is EAGVAQSPRYKIIEKRQSVAFWCNPISGHATLYWYQQILGQGPKLLIQFQNNGVVDDSQLPKDRFSAERLKGVDSTLKIQPAKLEDSAVYLCASSHPSGSGDEQFFGPGTRLTVL.

This chain uses TRBV5-4 with TRBJ1-2; 8 bases line up with TRBD1. This CDR3 is built from 17 residues. Germline assignment: CDR1 SGHNT and CDR2 YYREEE (reference sequence). Trimming at V came to 3 bases and at J to 1 base, leaving 11 bases not matched to a gene. Here the CDR3 DNA reads TGTGCCAGCAGCTCCCTACCTGGACAGGGAGGTAACTATGGCTACACCTTC. Amino acids: CASSSLPGQGGNYGYTF.

A single count supports this clone. CDR3 bases: TGTGCCAGCAGCTTAATATCAGATACGCAGTATTTT. Its translation: CASSLISDTQYF. The chain links TRBV7-9 to TRBJ2-3; D call uncertain. Germline V gene data show CDR1 as SEHNR and CDR2 as FQNEAQ (reference sequence). CDR3 length equals 12 residues. V dropped 2 bases and J dropped 4 bases, with 4 bases sitting between them.

The chain combines TRBV19 with TRBJ2-1, with 7 bases identical to TRBD2. CDR3 size: 11 residues. From germline, CDR1 is LNHDA and CDR2 SQIVND (reference sequence). The ends lost 8 bases at V and 8 bases at J; junction bases unmatched: 3. The CDR3 sequence is CASFAGDEQFF. CDR3 bases: TGTGCCAGTTTCGCGGGAGATGAGCAGTTCTTC.

The chain couples TRBV21-1 to TRBJ1-5; the table's D gene call, TRBD1, was not cross checked with the DNA. TRBV21-1 is given as a pseudogene. The length of the CDR3 is 14 residues. In DNA, the CDR3 is TGTGCCAGCAGCAATGGGCCCCTCAATCAGCCCCAGCATTTT. Translation gives CASSNGPLNQPQHF.

The chain couples TRBV28 to TRBJ1-2; tentative D call: TRBD1 (6 bases). The CDR3 sequence is 15 residues long. The germline gives CDR1 MDHEN, CDR2 SYDVKM. The V and J ends lost 10 bases and 3 bases respectively, with 21 bases between them. The CDR3 loop is CATKQNRARDYGYTF. The DNA for the CDR3 is TGTGCCACCAAACAAAACAGGGCCCGGGACTATGGCTACACCTTC.

The chain recombines TRBV5-1 with TRBJ2-7, with TRBD1 identical over 10 bases. Germline V gene data show CDR1 as SGHRS and CDR2 as YFSETQ. This CDR3 is 14 amino acids long. The V and J ends lost 4 bases and 1 base, in that order; junction bases with no gene match: 2. CDR3 in DNA: TGCGCCAGCAGCACGGGACAGGGGTCCTACGAGCAGTACTTC. Its translation: CASSTGQGSYEQYF.

This clone was recorded once. The CDR3 nucleotides read TGTGCCAGCAGTCGACAGGGAAACTATGGCTACACCTTC. Translation gives CASSRQGNYGYTF. The chain employs TRBV28 and TRBJ1-2, with TRBD1 matching over 7 bases. The germline CDR1 and CDR2 sequences are MDHEN and SYDVKM. The CDR3 has 13 amino acids. The V segment lost 5 bases and the J segment 2 bases; nucleotides outside the gene matches: 2.

This clone has more than one count but fewer than ten. The V call is TRBV28, the J call TRBJ1-2; D is ambiguous. Trimming took 6 bases from V and 6 from J, leaving 14 bases between them. CDR1 and CDR2 from the germline V gene are MDHEN and SYDVKM. CDR3 length: 13 residues. CDR3 sequence: CASSSHGYHGYTF. The CDR3 nucleotides are TGTGCCAGCAGCTCCCACGGGTACCATGGCTACACCTTC.

The CDR3 region has the DNA TGTGCCAGCAGCCAGTCTGGCCCTGAAGCTTTCTTT. It is translated as CASSQSGPEAFF. The chain joins TRBV14 to TRBJ1-1; D unclear. The germline V gene encodes CDR1 SGHDN and CDR2 FVKESK. The CDR3 totals 12 residues. Trimming removed 3 bases from V and 6 bases from J, with 8 bases in between.

The rearrangement joins TRBV30 to TRBJ2-7; TRBD2 aligns across 9 bases. This CDR3 has 13 amino acids. V was pared by 1 base and J by 7 bases, with 5 bases of the junction left unmatched. Germline V lookup: CDR1 GTSNPN, CDR2 SVGIG (reference sequence). The CDR3 region is CAWSAGTSFEQYF. CDR3 nucleotides: TGTGCCTGGAGTGCCGGGACTAGCTTTGAGCAGTACTTC.

This chain links TRBV9 with TRBJ1-3, with a tentative D call TRBD1 (6 bases). Germline V gives CDR1 SGDLS, CDR2 YYNGEE. The CDR3 is 14 amino acids. V dropped 4 bases and J dropped 4 bases, with 12 bases sitting between them. CDR3 sequence: CASSPDRIGNTIYF. CDR3 sequence (DNA): TGTGCCAGCAGCCCAGACAGGATCGGAAACACCATATATTTT.

In its sample, this clone was seen once. The chain is built from TRBV5-6 and TRBJ2-5, with 8 bases identical to TRBD2. The CDR3 has 16 amino acids. V was clipped by 3 bases and J by 6 bases; unmatched bases: 13. Germline V gene data show CDR1 as SGHDT and CDR2 as YYEEEE. The CDR3 DNA reads TGTGCCAGCAGCTCCCGGTGGGATAGCGGGGTACAGACCCAGTACTTC. Its translation is CASSSRWDSGVQTQYF. The complete variable domain, with remaining parts taken from reference TRBV5-6 and TRBJ2-5, reads DAGVTQSPTHLIKTRGQQVTLRCSPKSGHDTVSWYQQALGQGPQFIFQYYEEEERQRGNFPDRFSGHQFPNYSSELNVNALLLGDSALYLCASSSRWDSGVQTQYFGPGTRLLVL.

V gene TRBV6-1 combines with J gene TRBJ2-5; TRBD2 matches at 7 bases. Germline trimming cut 2 bases from V and 1 base from J; bases unmatched to any gene: 10. Germline assignment: CDR1 MNHNS and CDR2 SASEGT. This CDR3 is 17 amino acids long. The CDR3 DNA follows: TGTGCCAGCAGTGAAAAAAGTAGCGGGTATTTCCAAGAGACCCAGTACTTC. Protein: CASSEKSSGYFQETQYF.

A single count supports this clone. The V and J genes are TRBV19 and TRBJ1-5, with 12 nucleotides matching TRBD1. The CDR3 consists of 16 residues. Germline CDR1 LNHDA, CDR2 SQIVND (reference sequence). With V trimmed by 3 bases and J by 7 bases, 7 bases remained unmatched. CDR3 amino acids: CASSIGTGGARQPQHF. The CDR3 region has the DNA TGTGCCAGTAGTATCGGGACAGGGGGCGCGAGGCAGCCCCAGCATTTT.

This rearrangement joins TRBV29-1 to TRBJ2-5; unclear D gene. The CDR3 runs 10 residues. With 5 bases removed from V and 5 bases from J, the gap between germline ends came to 6 bases. Germline-derived CDR1 and CDR2 are SQVTM and ANQGSEA. The CDR3: CSVYQETQYF. CDR3 in DNA: TGCAGCGTTTATCAGGAGACCCAGTACTTC. The variable domain in full, with the rest retrieved from reference TRBV29-1 and TRBJ2-5, is SAVISQKPSRDICQRGTSLTIQCQVDSQVTMMFWYRQQPGQSLTLIATANQGSEATYESGFVIDKFPISRPNLTFSTLTVSNMSPEDSSIYLCSVYQETQYFGPGTRLLVL.

V is TRBV11-2 and J is TRBJ2-2; TRBD2 matches at 13 bases. The CDR3 length is 18 residues. The junction had 5 bases not matched to a gene; V was cut back by 0 bases and J by 4 bases. Germline V gene sequence: CDR1 SGHAT, CDR2 FQNNGV. This chain's CDR3 is CASSLDGLAGVGTGELFF. The CDR3 DNA is TGTGCCAGCAGCTTAGATGGACTAGCGGGAGTAGGCACCGGGGAGCTGTTTTTT.

This clone was seen a single time. This chain uses TRBV4-3 with TRBJ1-1; D is unclear. The CDR3 sequence is 13 residues long. V gave up 1 base and J gave up 8 bases, with 11 bases separating them. Germline V lookup: CDR1 LGHNA, CDR2 YSLEER. This CDR3 reads CASSQVPSLEAFF. DNA of the CDR3: TGCGCCAGCAGCCAAGTCCCGTCCCTCGAAGCTTTCTTT.